This TCR beta chain was found in a study of T cells after yellow fever vaccination. This clonotype was counted only a few times. CDR1 and CDR2 from the germline V gene are MNHEY and SVGEGT. The CDR3 contains 16 residues. After removal of 5 bases from V and 4 bases from J, the junction contained 5 bases not matched to a gene. TCRdb processed the 5' RACE reads anew with MiXCR; each CDR3 protein has one entry. Of some 250,000 distinct CDR3 sequences listed, less than 8.5% are singletons. The sequencing used CD4+ T cells sorted from PBMCs, collected 15 days after the yellow fever booster vaccination. The TCR originated in a man aged 25-45 years who received the YFV17D yellow fever vaccine. This chain connects TRBV6-2 or TRBV6-3 to TRBJ2-1, with 13 nucleotides matching TRBD2. The CDR3 sequence: CASSAGLAGFYNEQFF. As DNA, the CDR3 is TGTGCCAGCAGTGCGGGACTAGCGGGATTTTACAATGAGCAGTTCTTC.